This entry features one TCR beta chain sequence. This receptor's antigen is unknown. No clone much larger than this one lies a single base away; base qualities are absent. This sample was taken from a study of beta chain features in type 1 diabetes (dated by TCRdb to the late 2010s). At the level of the whole study: Mean age, gender distribution, total cell number and subset yield did not differ between patients and healthy donors. A total of 107,917,701 sorted cells were examined across all samples, and the number of cells per subset was strongly correlated with RNA yield. In the study, recently diagnosed type 1 diabetes patients and matched healthy donors were compared on the TCRB repertoires of their sorted circulating CD4+ T cell subsets. Regulatory and stem cell-like memory subsets were isolated from only 8 patients and roughly 8 healthy donors, whereas naive and central memory subsets came from all 30 or so donors. The full study reports these points: Naive, central memory and regulatory TCRB repertoires appeared to be more alike among patients than among healthy donors. Sequencing cDNA rather than genomic DNA could over-represent highly expressing activated cells, although activation and CD3 levels did not differ between groups. Fewer insertions and more nucleotide deletions at VDJ recombination sites were observed in patients with type 1 diabetes, implying thymic rearrangement abnormalities. Shorter templates might have been favored by PCR, but patient and control samples were amplified and corrected together, so both groups would have been affected equally by any skew. A moderate but significant shortening of TCRB CDR3 length was observed in type 1 diabetes patients in all four CD4+ subsets. Because the HLA sub-analyses included only small numbers of individuals, any influence of HLA type on TCRB rearrangement was left unresolved.

V is cut back by 7 bases and J by 2 bases, with 3 bases in the junction unmatched. Based on the germline V gene (reference sequence), the CDR1 and CDR2 sequences are LNHDA and SQIVND. The CDR3 goes from the cysteine to the phenylalanine over 13 residues. Solely the CDR3 DNA is kept, with 39 bases framed from the first base. Each donor gave one peripheral blood draw, averaging approximately 120 mL, which was collected into heparinised tubes. A BD FACSAria II was used to sort naive, central memory, regulatory and stem cell-like memory CD4+ T cells with a panel that included CD45RO, CCR7, CD25, CD127, CD95 and CD27. All sorted populations exceeded 95% purity. PBMCs were separated immediately by Lymphoprep density gradient centrifugation and were stained directly, without being cultured. To minimize batch effects, samples were stained and sorted in pairs, one healthy donor with one patient per experiment.

All of the isolated RNA was reverse transcribed with the High Capacity cDNA Reverse Transcription Kit, so expressed TCRB transcripts were sequenced. Deep immunoSEQ sequencing was performed on naive, central memory and regulatory T cell samples, with an average of about 4 million total reads per sample. After sorted cells were lysed in RLT buffer, RNA was extracted with DNase-treated RNeasy Micro or Mini kits, with the choice depending on cell number. To prevent cross-contamination, each cell subset was processed individually, whereas patient and healthy donor samples were processed jointly. TCRB sequences were amplified from cDNA with the immunoSEQ multiplex PCR, producing 87-bp fragments spanning the CDR3 region. The amplicons were sequenced using the Illumina HiSeq platform. Turning to the authors' computational methods: PCR bias was computationally corrected using synthetic template baselines, reads within Hamming distance 2 were collapsed, and singletons that could not be merged were discarded. Reads were aligned against IMGT so that V, D and J genes, CDR3 length and insertions or deletions at six rearrangement sites could be assigned. Within each subset, clonotype counts were normalized to sorted cell number, and only after that were true diversity and Gini coefficients computed with the tcR R package. Repertoire sharing was quantified using the overlap coefficient calculated on TCRB nucleotide sequences. Out-of-frame TCRB sequences from naive cells were analyzed to stand in for the pre-selection repertoire. TCRdb holds this immuneACCESS table with in-frame rearrangements only. Some clones are missing; in checked studies, unresolved V genes explain under half, and the rest has no known cause. V and J calls and clone size come straight from that table; D and trimming were deduced from the DNA. For this sample the table gives roughly 240,000 clones, of which around an eighth were detected only once. The leading ten clones occupy 0.026% of the sample.

Rearrangement joined TRBV19 to TRBJ2-7, with 9 junctional bases fitting TRBD1. The sequence was collected from a woman aged 40-49 years in good health. The specimen sequenced was naive CD4+ T cells from blood. Interpreted using the paper, the cell subset or site label stands for: true naive CD4+ T cells. CDR3 sequence: CASTGTGTYEQYF. The nucleotide sequence reads as follows: TGTGCCAGTACCGGGACAGGGACCTACGAGCAGTACTTC.